These 7 T cell receptor beta chains were sequenced from one sample in a study of T cells after yellow fever vaccination. TCRdb fed the 5' RACE reads into MiXCR, producing one record per CDR3 protein. The sample records fewer than 350,000 distinct CDR3 sequences, more than 8.5% being singletons. This specimen was PBMCs, taken on the day of the first yellow fever vaccination. The receptors were gathered from a man younger than 35 who received the YFV17D yellow fever vaccine.

This clonotype has ten or more counts. This chain connects TRBV5-1 to TRBJ2-1; possibly TRBD2 for D (5 bases). The CDR3 consists of 17 residues. CDR1 and CDR2 (germline): SGHRS, YFSETQ. V lost 4 bases and J 0 bases, leaving 17 bases between the germline ends. The CDR3 DNA is TGCGCCAGCAGCCCGGGGAGAAGTGCGAGCTCCTACAATGAGCAGTTCTTC. Translated: CASSPGRSASSYNEQFF.

This clonotype has only one observation. The chain joins TRBV6-1 to TRBJ2-1, with 11 nucleotides matching TRBD1. The CDR3 loop spans 15 amino acids. Germline V gene sequence: CDR1 MNHNS, CDR2 SASEGT. With 6 bases clipped from V and 7 bases from J, the junction kept 8 bases outside the gene matches. The CDR3 coding sequence is TGTGCCAGCAGGGGAGACGGGACAGGGGGTAATGAGCAGTTCTTC. Translation gives CASRGDGTGGNEQFF.

This clonotype was seen a handful of times. The rearrangement uses TRBV28 and TRBJ2-5, with 7 bases aligning to TRBD1. This CDR3 spans 17 amino acids. Germline values: CDR1 MDHEN, CDR2 SYDVKM. The J segment lost 0 bases and the V segment lost 6 bases, leaving 13 bases of the junction unmatched. CDR3: CASSLPVQGLYQETQYF. DNA for the CDR3: TGTGCCAGCAGCCTGCCGGTACAGGGGTTGTACCAAGAGACCCAGTACTTC.

This clonotype has more than one count but fewer than ten. The V call is TRBV6-2 or TRBV6-3, the J call TRBJ2-3; TRBD2 is a possible D gene (6 bases). Trimming removed 6 bases at V and 6 bases at J, with 16 bases between. CDR3 length equals 14 residues. CDR1 is MNHEY and CDR2 is SVGEGT in the germline V gene. As DNA, the CDR3 is TGTGCCAGCAGAAATAGCGGTTACGTGGATACGCAGTATTTT. It codes for CASRNSGYVDTQYF.

V usage is TRBV18 and J usage is TRBJ2-1, with 9 bases fitting TRBD1. Germline CDR1 and CDR2: KGHSH and LQKENI. This CDR3 contains 16 residues. V was pared by 6 bases and J by 4 bases, with 10 bases of the junction left unmatched. The CDR3 DNA sequence: TGTGCCAGCTCGCCCGTCCGGGACAGGGCGTACAATGAGCAGTTCTTC. Its protein product is CASSPVRDRAYNEQFF.

V and J are TRBV18 and TRBJ2-2; D possibly corresponds to TRBD1 (5 bases). Germline lookup yields CDR1 KGHSH and CDR2 LQKENI. Between the trimmed V and J ends, which lost 3 bases and 3 bases, there was a span of 8 bases. This CDR3 contains 14 residues. Here the CDR3 reads CASSPETDTGELFF. In DNA form, the CDR3 reads TGTGCCAGCTCACCGGAGACAGACACCGGGGAGCTGTTTTTT.

Turning to this clonotype: A read error is possible here, since a much larger clone lies one base away. The chain carries TRBV3-1 and TRBJ2-2; TRBD2 matches at 7 bases. Germline-derived CDR1 and CDR2 are LGHDT and YNNKEL (reference sequence). The CDR3 is 13 amino acids. Unmatched junction bases numbered 2, after V lost 6 bases and J lost 4 bases. This CDR3 reads CASRGGVTGELFF. Here the CDR3 DNA reads TGTGCCAGCAGGGGGGGGGTCACCGGGGAGCTGTTTTTT.